A single sample gave rise to the 31 T cell receptor beta chains below, sequenced in a study of blood T cells in healthy people across ages. Combining a sample-barcoded 5' primer with a J-beta primer mix, a second PCR ran for about 6 to 11 cycles. TCRdb re-analysed the 5' RACE reads in MiXCR, keeping a single row per CDR3 protein. The top ten hold approximately 10% of the sample, which has 1.5 million to 2 million distinct CDR3 sequences, almost 35% seen once. What was sequenced was blood. The source of these receptors is a woman younger than 45 in good health.

The CDR3: CASSLGLQRGSETQYF. In nucleotides, the CDR3 is TGTGCCAGCAGCTTAGGACTTCAGCGGGGATCAGAGACCCAGTACTTC. The chain combines TRBV7-6 with TRBJ2-5, with TRBD2 matching 7 bases. This CDR3 has 16 residues. Trimming removed 1 base from V and 4 bases from J; junction bases left unmatched: 9. Germline V gene sequence: CDR1 SGHVS, CDR2 FNYEAQ.

This clonotype has just a few counts. V usage is TRBV6-2 or TRBV6-3 and J usage is TRBJ2-7, with D perhaps being TRBD1 or TRBD2 (5 bases each). Germline V lookup: CDR1 MNHEY, CDR2 SVGEGT. CDR3 length equals 15 residues. Trimming cost V 7 bases and J 0 bases, with 16 bases left between them. CDR3 amino acids: CASTGRGSSSYEQYF. The CDR3 DNA follows: TGTGCCAGCACCGGTCGGGGCAGTAGCTCCTACGAGCAGTACTTC.

The rearrangement uses TRBV4-3 and TRBJ2-1; 12 nucleotides align to TRBD1. Germline assignment: CDR1 LGHNA and CDR2 YSLEER. The CDR3 sequence is 15 residues long. V lost 3 bases, J lost 5 bases, and 2 bases stayed unmatched. CDR3 bases: TGCGCCAGCAGCCAGGGACAGGGGGCGAACAATGAGCAGTTCTTC. Translation gives CASSQGQGANNEQFF.

The rearrangement joins TRBV7-2 to TRBJ2-3; the D call may be TRBD1 or TRBD2 (5 bases each). Germline loops: CDR1 SGHTA, CDR2 FQGNSA. CDR3 length: 16 residues. The V gene lost 3 bases and the J gene lost 0 bases, with 13 bases spanning the gap. For the CDR3, the DNA is TGTGCCAGCAGCTTCCAAGGGACGACCAGCACAGATACGCAGTATTTT. The encoded protein is CASSFQGTTSTDTQYF.

This clonotype occurred many times. This rearrangement joins TRBV27 to TRBJ2-3, with 7 bases that match TRBD2. The ends lost 3 bases at V and 7 bases at J; junction bases unmatched: 7. Germline V CDR1 and CDR2: MNHEY, SMNVEV (reference sequence). The CDR3 sequence is 14 residues long. The CDR3: CASSFLAERHTQYF. CDR3 DNA sequence: TGTGCCAGCAGTTTCCTAGCGGAAAGGCATACGCAGTATTTT.

This clonotype came up a few times. This chain links TRBV2 with TRBJ2-7, with TRBD2 as a possible D gene (6 bases). In germline, CDR1 is SNHLY, CDR2 FYNNEI. V was trimmed by 4 bases and J by 1 base, leaving 14 bases between them. The CDR3 is 15 amino acids. DNA for the CDR3: TGTGCCAGCAGTGTTAGGGCTAGCGTGTCCTACGAGCAGTACTTC. This translates into CASSVRASVSYEQYF.

The chain couples TRBV4-1 to TRBJ2-7, with 7 bases lining up with TRBD1. J gave up 1 base and V 3 bases, and 6 bases lay outside the gene matches. Germline V gene data show CDR1 as MGHRA and CDR2 as YSYEKL. This CDR3 region has 15 residues. CDR3 sequence reads: CASSHLVTGSYEQYF. The CDR3 DNA is TGCGCCAGCAGCCATCTCGTGACAGGGTCCTACGAGCAGTACTTC.

This clonotype was detected only a few times. This CDR3 reads CASSWDREQETQYF. Here the CDR3 DNA reads TGTGCCAGCAGCTGGGACAGGGAGCAAGAGACCCAGTACTTC. The chain recombines TRBV4-2 with TRBJ2-5, with 9 bases aligning to TRBD1. The J segment lost 2 bases and the V segment lost 5 bases, leaving 3 bases of the junction unmatched. Germline V CDR1 and CDR2: LGHNA, YNFKEQ. This CDR3 has 14 residues.

The sample holds a few counts of this clonotype. The DNA for the CDR3 is TGCGCCAGCAGCCCGGCCGGGACGATAAGCGGAAACACCATATATTTT. Protein product: CASSPAGTISGNTIYF. The genes are TRBV4-1 and TRBJ1-3; maybe TRBD1 (5 bases). Germline lookup yields CDR1 MGHRA and CDR2 YSYEKL. The CDR3 consists of 16 residues. Trimming removed 4 bases from V and 4 bases from J, with 17 bases in between.

This clonotype was seen only once. The gene calls are TRBV3-1 and TRBJ2-3, with 10 bases lining up with TRBD2. The germline V gene encodes CDR1 LGHDT and CDR2 YNNKEL (reference sequence). The junction had 11 bases not matched to a gene; V was cut back by 0 bases and J by 2 bases. This CDR3 is built from 19 residues. The CDR3, as DNA: TGTGCCAGCAGCCAAGAAGGAGCGGGAGGGATCTATGACACAGATACGCAGTATTTT. Its protein is CASSQEGAGGIYDTDTQYF.

The chain combines TRBV11-2 with TRBJ2-1; 14 nucleotides agree with TRBD2. After removal of 3 bases from V and 7 bases from J, the junction contained 11 bases not matched to a gene. This CDR3 spans 18 amino acids. CDR1 is SGHAT and CDR2 is FQNNGV in the germline V gene. Written as DNA, the CDR3 is TGTGCCAGCAGCTTTATCGGGACTAGCGGGGGCCTGGCTAATGAGCAGTTCTTC. Residues: CASSFIGTSGGLANEQFF.

The rearrangement links TRBV11-3 to TRBJ2-7; no reliable D call. Trimming removed 2 bases at V and 5 bases at J, with 10 bases between. The CDR3 runs 13 residues. Germline assignment: CDR1 SGHNT and CDR2 YENEEA. The CDR3 reads CASSLLSEDEQYF. The DNA of the CDR3 is TGTGCCAGCAGCTTATTGAGTGAAGACGAGCAGTACTTC.

This clonotype was seen only a few times. CDR3 DNA sequence: TGTGCCAGCACTCCCGGGACAGGACGGGGAAGTGGCTACACCTTC. This codes for CASTPGTGRGSGYTF. The chain links TRBV28 to TRBJ1-2; 8 bases are shared with TRBD1. The length of the CDR3 is 15 residues. Germline CDR1 MDHEN, CDR2 SYDVKM. V dropped 7 bases and J dropped 7; count of bases not matched to a gene: 14.

V usage is TRBV6-2 or TRBV6-3 and J usage is TRBJ2-7; D is uncertain. Trimming removed 7 bases at V and 4 bases at J, with 11 bases between. This CDR3 spans 12 amino acids. Germline values: CDR1 MNHEY, CDR2 SVGEGT. As DNA, the CDR3 is TGTGCCAGCACCCAAGGTCAATACGAGCAGTACTTC. It is translated as CASTQGQYEQYF.

As concerns this clonotype: A much larger clone is a single base away; this may be a read error. The rearrangement joins TRBV20-1 to TRBJ1-5; D unclear. CDR3 size: 12 residues. Germline CDR1 is DFQATT and CDR2 is SNEGSKA (reference sequence). Written as DNA, the CDR3 is TGCGGTGCTTCGGCCCCCAATCAGCCCCAGCATTTT. Its translation: CGASAPNQPQHF.

The chain recombines TRBV7-9 with TRBJ2-7, with D unclear. TRBJ2-5 explains the end of the DNA better; the J call may be wrong. In germline, CDR1 is SEHNR, CDR2 FQNEAQ (reference sequence). This CDR3 contains 16 residues. CDR3 loop: CASSLVRSTSWVTQYF. CDR3 coding DNA: TGTGCCAGCAGCTTAGTCCGCTCAACCTCGTGGGTGACCCAGTACTTC.

This clonotype was picked up a small number of times. The junction departs from the called germline gene at one end, perhaps through a read error. CDR3 in amino acids: CSAGEATGNQPQHF. The CDR3 nucleotides read TGCAGTGCTGGAGAGGCGACTGGCAATCAGCCCCAGCATTTT. The chain couples TRBV20-1 to TRBJ1-5; unclear D gene. In germline, CDR1 is DFQATT, CDR2 SNEGSKA (reference sequence). There are 14 residues in the CDR3.

The chain couples TRBV27 to TRBJ2-7, with D perhaps matching TRBD1 or TRBD2 (5 bases each). Germline lookup yields CDR1 MNHEY and CDR2 SMNVEV (reference sequence). Trimming removed 6 bases from V and 5 bases from J, with 14 bases in between. This CDR3 is 13 amino acids long. The CDR3 sequence: CASRRERGHEQYF. CDR3 coding DNA: TGTGCCAGCAGAAGGGAGAGGGGCCACGAGCAGTACTTC.

The table lists this clonotype with a few counts. The chain uses TRBV5-5 and TRBJ2-7; 9 nucleotides line up with TRBD1. The CDR3 has 14 residues. Germline CDR1 is SGHKS and CDR2 is YYEKEE (reference sequence). Trimming at V came to 4 bases and at J to 6 bases, leaving 8 bases not matched to a gene. The CDR3 nucleotides are TGTGCCAGCAGCCCAGGACAGGGGAGTTTCGAGCAGTACTTC. This sequence encodes CASSPGQGSFEQYF.

A remark on this clonotype: A clone one base away is much larger, so this may be a read error. The V gene is TRBV7-2, the J gene TRBJ1-2; a weak D match, TRBD1 (5 bases). V lost 7 bases to trimming and J lost 2 bases, with 17 bases between them. The CDR3 extends over 15 amino acids. CDR1 is SGHTA, CDR2 FQGNSA, per germline. CDR3: CASTRCDRLNYGYTF. As DNA, the CDR3 is TGTGCCAGCACCAGATGCGACAGACTAAACTATGGCTACACCTTC.

This clonotype was picked up a small number of times. At one of its ends the junction is not consistent with the germline gene, which may arise from a read error. The chain is built from TRBV18 and TRBJ2-1, with 8 positions matching TRBD2. This CDR3 spans 14 amino acids. The germline CDR1 and CDR2 sequences are KGHSH and LQKENI. The CDR3 nucleotides are TGTGCCCGCTCACGAGCCCCAATAGCGGGAGAGCAGTTCTTC. The encoded protein is CARSRAPIAGEQFF.

The chain has TRBV13 and TRBJ2-3; D possibly uses TRBD1 or TRBD2 (6 bases each). CDR3 length: 18 residues. Looked up from germline, CDR1 is PRHDT and CDR2 is FYEKMQ (reference sequence). The V and J ends lost 1 base and 6 bases respectively, with 23 bases between them. The CDR3 is CASSLEVGTIGGIDTQYF. CDR3 DNA: TGTGCCAGCAGCTTAGAGGTCGGGACAATTGGAGGGATCGATACGCAGTATTTT. The full variable domain, with the rest looked up from reference TRBV13 and TRBJ2-3, is AAGVIQSPRHLIKEKRETATLKCYPIPRHDTVYWYQQGPGQDPQFLISFYEKMQSDKGSIPDRFSAQQFSDYHSELNMSSLELGDSALYFCASSLEVGTIGGIDTQYFGPGTRLTVL.

This clonotype was counted many times. The gene calls are TRBV7-3 and TRBJ2-1; the D gene could be TRBD1 or TRBD2 (5 bases each). The germline V gene encodes CDR1 SGHTA and CDR2 FQGTGA. The CDR3 runs 13 residues. Between the trimmed V and J ends, which lost 5 bases and 8 bases, there was a span of 13 bases. The CDR3 loop is CASSPTGTDEQFF. CDR3 coding DNA: TGTGCCAGCAGCCCCACGGGGACGGATGAGCAGTTCTTC.

This clonotype has just a few counts. The chain carries TRBV10-1 and TRBJ2-3, with D possibly TRBD2 on 6 matching bases. Trimming cost V 6 bases and J 5 bases, with 12 bases left between them. This CDR3 is 13 amino acids long. Germline V CDR1 and CDR2: WNHNN, SYGVQD (reference sequence). This CDR3 is CASRPAGGDTQYF. CDR3 coding DNA: TGCGCCAGCAGGCCCGCCGGGGGAGATACGCAGTATTTT.

In its sample, this clonotype was seen a few times. The chain links TRBV29-1 to TRBJ2-7; 9 bases map to TRBD1. CDR1 and CDR2 from the germline V gene are SQVTM and ANQGSEA. The CDR3 consists of 13 residues. The V segment lost 6 bases and the J segment 9 bases; nucleotides outside the gene matches: 12. The DNA for the CDR3 is TGCAGCGTAGGGACAGGGAGTATTAACGGGCAGTACTTC. It yields the protein CSVGTGSINGQYF.

As concerns this clonotype: Because it lacks the conserved phenylalanine or tryptophan at the end, this CDR3 is likely a read error. The J gene is TRBJ2-3, the V gene TRBV5-5; D is uncertain. Germline CDR1 is SGHKS and CDR2 is YYEKEE (reference sequence). The CDR3 is 15 residues long. Trimming left V 0 bases short and J 4 bases short, with 12 bases between. The CDR3 DNA reads as TGTGCCAGCAGCTTGGTGGAAGTCAGGTCAGATACGCAGTATTAT. It is translated as CASSLVEVRSDTQYY.

There are a few counts of this clonotype. The chain combines TRBV3-1 with TRBJ2-3; D is possibly TRBD2 (5 bases). V lost 8 bases and J 0 bases, leaving 12 bases between the germline ends. The CDR3 spans 14 residues. Per germline, CDR1 LGHDT and CDR2 YNNKEL (reference sequence). The CDR3 here is CASAFGESTDTQYF. For the CDR3, the DNA is TGTGCCAGCGCGTTCGGGGAGAGCACAGATACGCAGTATTTT.

The J gene is TRBJ2-7, the V gene TRBV4-2, with 8 bases that match TRBD2. Germline V gene lookup returns CDR1 LGHNA and CDR2 YNFKEQ. The CDR3 runs to 17 residues. The V segment lost 1 base and the J segment 0 bases; nucleotides outside the gene matches: 8. The CDR3 region has the DNA TGTGCCAGCAGCCAAGTAAGGGCGGGAGGCAGCTCCTACGAGCAGTACTTC. As protein: CASSQVRAGGSSYEQYF.

The V call is TRBV10-3, the J call TRBJ2-2, with a tentative D call TRBD2 (5 bases). With 0 bases removed from V and 4 bases from J, the gap between germline ends came to 9 bases. The V gene's germline CDR1 is ENHRY and CDR2 SYGVKD. This CDR3 is 15 amino acids long. The chain's CDR3 is CAISESLGVTGELFF. In DNA form, the CDR3 reads TGTGCCATCAGTGAGTCCCTCGGGGTCACCGGGGAGCTGTTTTTT.

This clonotype was seen a handful of times. The chain recombines TRBV30 with TRBJ2-3, with 7 positions matching TRBD2. With V trimmed by 2 bases and J by 2 bases, 4 bases remained unmatched. From germline, CDR1 is GTSNPN and CDR2 SVGIG (reference sequence). This CDR3 spans 14 amino acids. CDR3 amino acids: CAWSYGRATDTQYF. CDR3 in DNA: TGTGCCTGGAGTTATGGGAGGGCCACAGATACGCAGTATTTT.

Comments on this clonotype: At one of its ends the junction is not consistent with the germline gene, which may arise from a read error. This chain connects TRBV2 to TRBJ2-5; D not resolved. Germline lookup yields CDR1 SNHLY and CDR2 FYNNEI. The CDR3 runs 16 residues. The CDR3 here is CAGSERLEKAQETQYF. The CDR3 coding sequence is TGTGCCGGCAGTGAAAGGCTAGAAAAGGCCCAAGAGACCCAGTACTTC.